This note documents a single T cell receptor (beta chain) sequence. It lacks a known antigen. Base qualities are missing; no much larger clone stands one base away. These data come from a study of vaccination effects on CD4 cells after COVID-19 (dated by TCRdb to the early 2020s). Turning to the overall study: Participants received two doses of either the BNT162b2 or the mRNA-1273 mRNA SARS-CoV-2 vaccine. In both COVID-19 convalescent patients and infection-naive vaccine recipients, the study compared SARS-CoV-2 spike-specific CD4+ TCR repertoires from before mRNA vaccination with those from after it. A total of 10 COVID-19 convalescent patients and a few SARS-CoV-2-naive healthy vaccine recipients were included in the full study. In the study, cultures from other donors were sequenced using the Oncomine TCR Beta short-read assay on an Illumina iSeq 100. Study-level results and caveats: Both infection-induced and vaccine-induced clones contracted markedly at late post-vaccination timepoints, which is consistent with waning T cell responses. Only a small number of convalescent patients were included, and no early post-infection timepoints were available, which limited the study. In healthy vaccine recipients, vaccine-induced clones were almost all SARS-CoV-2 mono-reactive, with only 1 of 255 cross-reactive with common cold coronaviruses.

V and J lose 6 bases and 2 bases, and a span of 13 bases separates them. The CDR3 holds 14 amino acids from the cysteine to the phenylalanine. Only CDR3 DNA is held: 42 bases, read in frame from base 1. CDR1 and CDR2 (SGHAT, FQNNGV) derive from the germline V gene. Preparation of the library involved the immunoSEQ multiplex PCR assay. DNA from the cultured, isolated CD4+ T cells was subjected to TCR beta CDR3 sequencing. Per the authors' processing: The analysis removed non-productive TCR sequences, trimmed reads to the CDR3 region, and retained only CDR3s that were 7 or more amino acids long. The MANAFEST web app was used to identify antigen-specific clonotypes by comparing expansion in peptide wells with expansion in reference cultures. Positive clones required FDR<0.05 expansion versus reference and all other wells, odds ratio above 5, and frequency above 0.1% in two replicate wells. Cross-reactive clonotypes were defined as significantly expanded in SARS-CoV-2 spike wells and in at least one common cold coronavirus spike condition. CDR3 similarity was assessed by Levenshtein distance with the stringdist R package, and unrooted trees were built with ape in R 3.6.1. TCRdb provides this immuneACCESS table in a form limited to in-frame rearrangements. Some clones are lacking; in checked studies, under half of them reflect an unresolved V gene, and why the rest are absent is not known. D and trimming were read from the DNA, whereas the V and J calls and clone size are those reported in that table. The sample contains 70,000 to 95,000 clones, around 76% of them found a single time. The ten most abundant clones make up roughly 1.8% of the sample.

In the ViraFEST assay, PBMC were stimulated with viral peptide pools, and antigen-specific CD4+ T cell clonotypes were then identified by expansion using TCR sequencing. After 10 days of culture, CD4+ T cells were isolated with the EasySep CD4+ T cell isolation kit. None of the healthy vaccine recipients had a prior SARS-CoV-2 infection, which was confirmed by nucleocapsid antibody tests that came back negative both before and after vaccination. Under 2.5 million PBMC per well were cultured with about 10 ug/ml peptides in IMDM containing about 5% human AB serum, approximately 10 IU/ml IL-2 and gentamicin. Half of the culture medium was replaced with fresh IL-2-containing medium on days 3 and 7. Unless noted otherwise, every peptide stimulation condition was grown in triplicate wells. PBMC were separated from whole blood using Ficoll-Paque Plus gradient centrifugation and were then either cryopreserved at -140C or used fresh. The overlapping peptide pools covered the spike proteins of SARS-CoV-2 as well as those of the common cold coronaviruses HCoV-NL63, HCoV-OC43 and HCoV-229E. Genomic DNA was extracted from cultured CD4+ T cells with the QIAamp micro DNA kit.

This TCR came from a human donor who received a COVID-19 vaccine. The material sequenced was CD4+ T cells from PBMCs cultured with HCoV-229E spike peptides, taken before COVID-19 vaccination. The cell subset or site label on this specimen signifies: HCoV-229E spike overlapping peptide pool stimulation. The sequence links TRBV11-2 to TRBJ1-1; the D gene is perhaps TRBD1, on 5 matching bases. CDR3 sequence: CASSPGLSNTEAFF. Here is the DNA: TGTGCCAGCAGTCCGGGACTCAGCAACACTGAAGCTTTCTTT.